A selection of T cell receptor beta chains follows, all from one sample in a study of T-cell reconstitution after alpha-beta-depleted transplantation in children. TCRdb reanalysed the PCR reads using MiXCR and keeps one entry per CDR3 protein. The table includes about 980,000 distinct CDR3 sequences, roughly 29% detected once. The sequencing used PBMCs, mostly from graft donor cells, collected 360 days after TCRalphabeta/CD19-depleted stem cell transplant. The origin of the receptors is a boy under three years old who had a stem cell transplant for SCID, so the T cells may come from the graft donor. CDR3s include the opening cysteine and the closing phenylalanine or tryptophan. Each record gives: V gene, J gene, clone size, D gene, CDR3 DNA, CDR3 protein. A D gene is named only where the DNA matches it firmly. Not every row has a clone size; where given, it reads once, few, many or a size class.

v_call: TRBV6-1; j_call: TRBJ1-3; clone_size: few; d_call: -; cdr3_nt: TGTGCCAGCAGTGATATCCGGGGCTCTGGAAACACCATATATTTT; cdr3_aa: CASSDIRGSGNTIYF
v_call: TRBV7-2; j_call: TRBJ2-5; clone_size: -; d_call: -; cdr3_nt: TGTGCCAGCAGCTGGAGGACAACCCAAGAGACCCAGTACTTC; cdr3_aa: CASSWRTTQETQYF
v_call: TRBV12-3/TRBV12-4; j_call: TRBJ1-4; clone_size: -; d_call: -; cdr3_nt: TGTGCCAGCAGTCAATCAACTAATGAAAAACTGTTTTTT; cdr3_aa: CASSQSTNEKLFF
v_call: TRBV19; j_call: TRBJ2-5; clone_size: few; d_call: -; cdr3_nt: TGTGCCAGTAGGCAGGGGAGTTGGGAGACCCAGTACTTC; cdr3_aa: CASRQGSWETQYF
v_call: TRBV24-1; j_call: TRBJ1-1; clone_size: -; d_call: -; cdr3_nt: TGTGCCACCAGTGATTTGCGTCAGGGGATGAACACTGAAGCTTTCTTT; cdr3_aa: CATSDLRQGMNTEAFF
v_call: TRBV20-1; j_call: TRBJ2-6; clone_size: -; d_call: TRBD1; cdr3_nt: TGCAGTGCTAGACTTAACAGGGGTTCTGGGGCCAACGTCCTGACTTTC; cdr3_aa: CSARLNRGSGANVLTF
v_call: TRBV4-1; j_call: TRBJ2-1; clone_size: -; d_call: -; cdr3_nt: TGCGCCAGCAGCCAGTACCTAATAAAACTCGATGAGCAGTTCTTC; cdr3_aa: CASSQYLIKLDEQFF
v_call: TRBV20-1; j_call: TRBJ2-2; clone_size: many; d_call: TRBD1; cdr3_nt: TGCAGTGCTAGAGGGACAGGGCTCACCGGGGAGCTGTTTTTT; cdr3_aa: CSARGTGLTGELFF
v_call: TRBV5-1; j_call: TRBJ1-1; clone_size: few; d_call: TRBD1; cdr3_nt: TGCGCCAGCAGCTTGGGGGACAGGAGCACTGAAGCTTTCTTT; cdr3_aa: CASSLGDRSTEAFF
v_call: TRBV12-3/TRBV12-4; j_call: TRBJ2-3; clone_size: few; d_call: -; cdr3_nt: TGTGCCAGCAGTCTAAGCCCGGGACCCGGGACAGATACGCAGTATTTT; cdr3_aa: CASSLSPGPGTDTQYF
v_call: TRBV5-1; j_call: TRBJ2-1; clone_size: once; d_call: TRBD1; cdr3_nt: TGCGCCAGCAGTATCGGGACAGGGGCTTACAATGAGCAGTTCTTC; cdr3_aa: CASSIGTGAYNEQFF
v_call: TRBV28; j_call: TRBJ2-3; clone_size: -; d_call: -; cdr3_nt: TGTGCCAGCACCGACGGGGCAGATACGCAGTATTTT; cdr3_aa: CASTDGADTQYF
v_call: TRBV6-5; j_call: TRBJ2-7; clone_size: -; d_call: -; cdr3_nt: TGTGCCAGCAGTTACTCGTGGAGGGCCAAAATCTACGAGCAGTACTTC; cdr3_aa: CASSYSWRAKIYEQYF
v_call: TRBV9; j_call: TRBJ2-1; clone_size: -; d_call: -; cdr3_nt: TGTGCCAGCAGCGGAGGGAGGGGGACAGTTTGGGGGGACAATGAGCAGTTCTTC; cdr3_aa: CASSGGRGTVWGDNEQFF
v_call: TRBV18; j_call: TRBJ2-3; clone_size: -; d_call: -; cdr3_nt: TGTGCCAGCTCACCACCGGCCTTGCAGATGGACACAGATACGCAGTATTTT; cdr3_aa: CASSPPALQMDTDTQYF
v_call: TRBV7-2; j_call: TRBJ2-2; clone_size: few; d_call: -; cdr3_nt: TGTGCCAGCAGCTGGGACCTGAATGGCGCCGGGGAGCTGTTTTTT; cdr3_aa: CASSWDLNGAGELFF
v_call: TRBV18; j_call: TRBJ1-6; clone_size: few; d_call: -; cdr3_nt: TGTGCCAGCTCACCAATACGCTCGGATGCTAATTCACCCCTCCACTTT; cdr3_aa: CASSPIRSDANSPLHF
v_call: TRBV12-3/TRBV12-4; j_call: TRBJ2-1; clone_size: -; d_call: TRBD2; cdr3_nt: TGTGCCAGCATCTTTAGCGGGGGGATAAACAATGAGCAGTTCTTC; cdr3_aa: CASIFSGGINNEQFF
v_call: TRBV6-1; j_call: TRBJ2-1; clone_size: few; d_call: TRBD1; cdr3_nt: TGTGCCAGCAGTGGTAAGGGACAGGCCTACAATGAGCAGTTCTTC; cdr3_aa: CASSGKGQAYNEQFF
v_call: TRBV12-5; j_call: TRBJ2-2; clone_size: -; d_call: -; cdr3_nt: TGTGCTAGTGGTTTTTACCACGGACAGCCGAACACCGGGGAGCTGTTTTTT; cdr3_aa: CASGFYHGQPNTGELFF
v_call: TRBV29-1; j_call: TRBJ2-7; clone_size: few; d_call: TRBD1; cdr3_nt: TGCAGCGTCGGGGACAGGGCGGACCACGAGCAGTACTTC; cdr3_aa: CSVGDRADHEQYF
v_call: TRBV7-2; j_call: TRBJ1-1; clone_size: -; d_call: TRBD1; cdr3_nt: TGTGCCAGCAGCTTAGCCCAGGGGGGGGAAGCTTTCTTT; cdr3_aa: CASSLAQGGEAFF
v_call: TRBV2; j_call: TRBJ2-1; clone_size: many; d_call: TRBD1; cdr3_nt: TGTGCCAGCAGTCCACAGGGGGCTGGTATCTACAATGAGCAGTTCTTC; cdr3_aa: CASSPQGAGIYNEQFF
v_call: TRBV7-3; j_call: TRBJ2-3; clone_size: -; d_call: TRBD1; cdr3_nt: TGTGCCAGCAGCGCAACAGGGGTCACAGATACGCAGTATTTT; cdr3_aa: CASSATGVTDTQYF
v_call: TRBV15; j_call: TRBJ1-2; clone_size: -; d_call: TRBD1; cdr3_nt: TGTGCCACCAGCAGGTGGGGGACAGGGAAGTCCTATGGCTACACCTTC; cdr3_aa: CATSRWGTGKSYGYTF
v_call: TRBV28; j_call: TRBJ2-7; clone_size: -; d_call: -; cdr3_nt: TGTGCCAGCAAAACCCGGCGCGAGCAGTACTTC; cdr3_aa: CASKTRREQYF
v_call: TRBV2; j_call: TRBJ1-1; clone_size: few; d_call: -; cdr3_nt: TGTGCCAGCAGTGAAGGGATAGGGAGGGTGGCAGCTTTCTTT; cdr3_aa: CASSEGIGRVAAFF